This T cell receptor beta chain comes out of a study of early T cells in non-severe SARS-CoV-2 infection. At least ten counts were recorded for this clonotype. The CDR3 is 14 amino acids. V lost 1 base and J lost 5, with 11 bases in between. Germline CDR1 reads SGHAT; CDR2 reads FQNNGV. Each CDR3 protein is one row after TCRdb ran MiXCR on the 5' RACE reads. The table has tens of thousands of distinct CDR3 sequences, under 7.5% seen once. The sequence came from an adult who was a healthcare worker with PCR-confirmed SARS-CoV-2 infection or an uninfected control (not recorded which). The chain combines TRBV11-2 with TRBJ1-1; D may be TRBD1 (6 bases). Material: whole blood, obtained at baseline. The DNA for the CDR3 is TGTGCCAGCAGCTTAGTGGGGGCGAGGACTGAAGCTTTCTTT. Translated: CASSLVGARTEAFF.